The clone carrying this T cell receptor (beta chain) was found once. The table came from immunoSEQ multiplex PCR; TCRdb's copy has only in-frame clones and leaves some out. The repertoire holds around 64,000 clones, with nearly 95% as singletons. The data derive from a study of T cell changes during pregnancy in multiple sclerosis. This sequence was found in a female donor with multiple sclerosis, enrolled in a pregnancy study. Here the sequenced sample was CD4+ T cells from peripheral blood mononuclear cells, taken after pregnancy.

The CDR3 loop reads CASSRGDRYAEAFF. The DNA for the CDR3 is TGTGCCAGTAGTAGGGGGGATCGATACGCTGAAGCTTTCTTT. The gene calls are TRBV19 and TRBJ1-1; maybe TRBD1 (5 bases). V was cut by 4 bases and J by 6 bases, with 15 bases left in between. This CDR3 has 14 amino acids. CDR1 is LNHDA and CDR2 is SQIVND in the germline V gene (reference sequence).